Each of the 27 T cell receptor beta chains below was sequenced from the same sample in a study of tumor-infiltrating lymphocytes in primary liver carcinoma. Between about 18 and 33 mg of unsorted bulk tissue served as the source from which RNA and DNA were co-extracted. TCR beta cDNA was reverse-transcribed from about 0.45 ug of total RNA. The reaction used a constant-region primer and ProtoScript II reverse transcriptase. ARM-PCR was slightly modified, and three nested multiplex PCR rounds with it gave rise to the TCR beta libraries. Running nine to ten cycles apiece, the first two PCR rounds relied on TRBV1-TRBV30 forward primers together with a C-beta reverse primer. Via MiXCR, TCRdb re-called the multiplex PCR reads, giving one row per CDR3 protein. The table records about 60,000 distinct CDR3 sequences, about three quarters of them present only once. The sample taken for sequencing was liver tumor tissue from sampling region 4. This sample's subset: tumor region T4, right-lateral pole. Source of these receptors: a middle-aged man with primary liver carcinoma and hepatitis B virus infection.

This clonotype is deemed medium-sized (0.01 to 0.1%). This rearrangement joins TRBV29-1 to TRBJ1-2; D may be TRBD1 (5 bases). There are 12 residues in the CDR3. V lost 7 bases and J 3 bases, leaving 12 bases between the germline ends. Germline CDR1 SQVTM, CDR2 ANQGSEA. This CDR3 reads CSAGGGDYGYTF. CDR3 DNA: TGCAGCGCCGGGGGAGGGGACTATGGCTACACCTTC.

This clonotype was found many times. The CDR3 is CASSQDPRTGYNSPLHF. The CDR3 DNA is TGCGCCAGCAGCCAAGATCCTCGAACAGGCTATAATTCACCCCTCCACTTT. The V call is TRBV4-3, the J call TRBJ1-6; maybe TRBD1 (5 bases). The CDR3 has 17 amino acids. V lost 0 bases and J 3 bases, leaving 12 bases between the germline ends. The V gene's germline CDR1 is LGHNA and CDR2 YSLEER.

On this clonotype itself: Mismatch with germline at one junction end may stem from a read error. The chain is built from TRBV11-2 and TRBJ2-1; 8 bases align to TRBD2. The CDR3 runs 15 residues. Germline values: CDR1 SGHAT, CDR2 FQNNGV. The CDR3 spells CASSWSGGGYNEQFF. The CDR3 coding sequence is TGTGCCAGTAGCTGGAGCGGGGGAGGCTACAATGAGCAGTTCTTC.

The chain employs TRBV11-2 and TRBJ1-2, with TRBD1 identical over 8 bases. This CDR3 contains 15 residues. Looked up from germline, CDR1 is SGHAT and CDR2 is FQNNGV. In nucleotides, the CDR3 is TGTACCTGCAGCTTCTCCGGGGACAGGCCCTATGGCTACACCTTC. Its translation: CTCSFSGDRPYGYTF.

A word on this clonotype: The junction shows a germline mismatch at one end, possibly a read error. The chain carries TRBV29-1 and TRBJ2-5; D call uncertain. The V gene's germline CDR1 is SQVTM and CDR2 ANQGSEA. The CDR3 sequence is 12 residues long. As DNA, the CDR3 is TGCAGGGTTGGCGACAACCAAGATACCCAGTACTTC. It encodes CRVGDNQDTQYF.

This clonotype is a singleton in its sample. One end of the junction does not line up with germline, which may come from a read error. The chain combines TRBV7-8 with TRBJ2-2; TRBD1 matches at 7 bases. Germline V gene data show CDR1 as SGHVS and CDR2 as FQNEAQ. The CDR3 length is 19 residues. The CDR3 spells CTSIRPRQGTVGFTGELFF. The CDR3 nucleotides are TGTACCAGCATTCGACCCCGACAGGGAACGGTAGGATTCACCGGGGAGCTGTTTTTT.

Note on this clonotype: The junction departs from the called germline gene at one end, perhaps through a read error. The CDR3 protein is CTSSGKRATYELYF. The CDR3 coding sequence is TGTACCAGCAGCGGGAAGAGGGCCACCTACGAGCTGTACTTC. The chain uses TRBV11-1 and TRBJ2-7; TRBD2 agrees at 7 bases. The CDR3 has 14 amino acids. Germline V gives CDR1 SGHAT, CDR2 FQDESV (reference sequence).

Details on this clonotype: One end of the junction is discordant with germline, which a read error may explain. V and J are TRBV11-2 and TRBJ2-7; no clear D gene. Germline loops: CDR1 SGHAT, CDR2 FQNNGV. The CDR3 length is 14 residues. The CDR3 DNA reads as TGTGCCAGCAGCTTTGACGCAGCTTCCTACAAGCAGTACTTC. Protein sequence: CASSFDAASYKQYF.

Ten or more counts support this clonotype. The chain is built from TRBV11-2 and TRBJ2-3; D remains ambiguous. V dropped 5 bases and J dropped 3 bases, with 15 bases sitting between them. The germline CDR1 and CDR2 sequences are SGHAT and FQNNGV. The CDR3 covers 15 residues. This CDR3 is CASSDSRRFTDTQYF. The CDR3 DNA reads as TGTGCCAGCAGCGATAGCAGGAGATTTACAGATACGCAGTATTTT.

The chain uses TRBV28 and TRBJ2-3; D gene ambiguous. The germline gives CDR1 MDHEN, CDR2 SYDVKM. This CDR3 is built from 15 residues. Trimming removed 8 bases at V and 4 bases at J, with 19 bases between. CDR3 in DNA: TGTGCCAGCTGTAGACTGACTCCTCGGGCAGATACGCAGTATTTT. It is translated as CASCRLTPRADTQYF.

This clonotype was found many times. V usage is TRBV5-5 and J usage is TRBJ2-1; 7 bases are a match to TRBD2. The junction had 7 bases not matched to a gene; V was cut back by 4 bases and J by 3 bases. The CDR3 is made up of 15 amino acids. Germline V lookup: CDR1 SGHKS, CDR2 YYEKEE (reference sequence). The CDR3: CASSPSSGIYNEQFF. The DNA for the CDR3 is TGTGCCAGCAGCCCATCGAGCGGGATCTACAATGAGCAGTTCTTC.

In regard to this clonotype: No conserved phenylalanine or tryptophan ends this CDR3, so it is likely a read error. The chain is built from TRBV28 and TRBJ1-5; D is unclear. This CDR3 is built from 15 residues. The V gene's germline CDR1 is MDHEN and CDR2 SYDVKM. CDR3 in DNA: TGTGCCAGCAGCTTATCTTGGGTGAGCAGTCAGCCCCAGCATATT. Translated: CASSLSWVSSQPQHI.

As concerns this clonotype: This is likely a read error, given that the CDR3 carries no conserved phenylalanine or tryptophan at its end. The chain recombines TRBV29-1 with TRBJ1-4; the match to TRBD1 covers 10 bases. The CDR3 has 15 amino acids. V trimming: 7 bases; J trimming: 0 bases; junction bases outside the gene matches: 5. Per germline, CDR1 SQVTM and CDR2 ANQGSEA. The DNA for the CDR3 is TGCAGCGCTTGGACAGGGGGTGCAACTAATGAAAAACTGTTTATT. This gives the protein CSAWTGGATNEKLFI.

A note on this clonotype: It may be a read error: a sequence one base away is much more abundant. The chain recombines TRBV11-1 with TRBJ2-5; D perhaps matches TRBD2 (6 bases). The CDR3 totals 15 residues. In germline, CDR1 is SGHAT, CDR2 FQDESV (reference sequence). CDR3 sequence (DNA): TGTGCCAGCAGCTCCCCGGTACTAGCCGGGGAGATCCAGTACTTC. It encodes CASSSPVLAGEIQYF.

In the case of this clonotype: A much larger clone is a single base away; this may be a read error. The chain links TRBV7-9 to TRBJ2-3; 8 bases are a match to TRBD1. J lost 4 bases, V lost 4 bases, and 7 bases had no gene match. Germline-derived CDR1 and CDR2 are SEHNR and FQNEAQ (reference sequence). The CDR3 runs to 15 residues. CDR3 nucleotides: TGTGCCAGCAGCTCGGACAGGGACTGGGCAGATACGCAGTATTTT. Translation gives CASSSDRDWADTQYF.

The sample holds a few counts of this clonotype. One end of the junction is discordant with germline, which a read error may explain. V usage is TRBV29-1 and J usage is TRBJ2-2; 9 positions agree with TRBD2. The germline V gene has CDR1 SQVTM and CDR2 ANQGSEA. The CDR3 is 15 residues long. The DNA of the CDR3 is TGCAGCGTTGGGACTAGCGCGGCTAACACCGGGGTGCTGTTTTTT. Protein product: CSVGTSAANTGVLFF.

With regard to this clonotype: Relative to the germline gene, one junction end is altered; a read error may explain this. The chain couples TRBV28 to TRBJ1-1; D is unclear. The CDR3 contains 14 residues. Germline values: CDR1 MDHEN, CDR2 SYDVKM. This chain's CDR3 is CASNLRGENIEAYF. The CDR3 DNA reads TGTGCCAGCAATTTACGGGGTGAGAACATTGAAGCTTACTTT.

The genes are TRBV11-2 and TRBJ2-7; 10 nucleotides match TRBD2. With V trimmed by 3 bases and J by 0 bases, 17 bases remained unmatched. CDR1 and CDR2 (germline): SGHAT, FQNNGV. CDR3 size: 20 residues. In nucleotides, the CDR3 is TGTGCCAGCAGCTTGAGGGAGGGGAAGACTAGCGGGCTCAGCTCCTACGAGCAGTACTTC. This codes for CASSLREGKTSGLSSYEQYF.

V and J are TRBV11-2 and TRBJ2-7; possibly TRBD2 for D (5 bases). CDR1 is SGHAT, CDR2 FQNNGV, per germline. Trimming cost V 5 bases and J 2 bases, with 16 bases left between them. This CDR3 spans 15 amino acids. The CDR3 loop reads CASSQGSGITYEQYF. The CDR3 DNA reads TGTGCCAGCAGCCAAGGGTCGGGGATAACCTACGAGCAGTACTTC.

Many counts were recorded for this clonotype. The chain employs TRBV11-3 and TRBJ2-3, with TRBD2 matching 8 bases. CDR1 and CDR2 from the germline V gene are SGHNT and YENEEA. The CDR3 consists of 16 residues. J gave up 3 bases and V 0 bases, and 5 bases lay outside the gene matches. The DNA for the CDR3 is TGTGCCAGCAGCTTAGACAGCGGGAGTATAACAGATACGCAGTATTTT. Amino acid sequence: CASSLDSGSITDTQYF.

The CDR3 DNA follows: TGTGTCAGGAGTTACTCGAGTCTTGGGCCAACTAATGAAAAACTGTTTTTT. This gives the protein CVRSYSSLGPTNEKLFF. The chain joins TRBV6-5 to TRBJ1-4; D is unresolved. The CDR3 consists of 17 residues. The germline CDR1 and CDR2 sequences are MNHEY and SVGAGI.

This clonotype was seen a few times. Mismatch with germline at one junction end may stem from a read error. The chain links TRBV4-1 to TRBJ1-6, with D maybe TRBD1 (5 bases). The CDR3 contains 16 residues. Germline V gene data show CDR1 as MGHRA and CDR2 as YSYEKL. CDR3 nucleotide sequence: TGTGCCAGCAGCCACCACCTACAGGAGGCGGATTCACCCTTCCACTTT. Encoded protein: CASSHHLQEADSPFHF.

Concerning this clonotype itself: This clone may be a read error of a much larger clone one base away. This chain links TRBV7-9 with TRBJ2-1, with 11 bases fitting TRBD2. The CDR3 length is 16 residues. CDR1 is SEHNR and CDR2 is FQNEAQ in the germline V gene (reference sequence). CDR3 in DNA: TGTGCCAGCAGCCCTACTAGCGGGAGTGGGAAGAATGAGCAGTCCTTC. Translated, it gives CASSPTSGSGKNEQSF.

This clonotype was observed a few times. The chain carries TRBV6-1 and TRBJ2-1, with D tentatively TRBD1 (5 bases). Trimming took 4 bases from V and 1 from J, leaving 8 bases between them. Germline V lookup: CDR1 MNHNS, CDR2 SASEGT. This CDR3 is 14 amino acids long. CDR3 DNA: TGTGCCAGCAGTGTAGGGGAATCCTACAATGAGCAGTTCTTC. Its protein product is CASSVGESYNEQFF.

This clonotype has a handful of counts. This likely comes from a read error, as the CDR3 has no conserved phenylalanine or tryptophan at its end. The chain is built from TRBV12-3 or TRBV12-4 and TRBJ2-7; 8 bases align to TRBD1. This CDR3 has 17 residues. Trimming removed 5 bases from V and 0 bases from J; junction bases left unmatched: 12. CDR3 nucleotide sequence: TGTGCCAGCAGTCCCGGACAGGGCATTGGTTCCTCCTACGAGCAGTACCTC. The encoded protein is CASSPGQGIGSSYEQYL.

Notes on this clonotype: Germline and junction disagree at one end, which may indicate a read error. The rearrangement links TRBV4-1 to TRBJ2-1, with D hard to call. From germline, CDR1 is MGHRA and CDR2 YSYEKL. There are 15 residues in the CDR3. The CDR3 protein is CANSQEDVSYNEQLF. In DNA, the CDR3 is TGCGCCAACAGCCAAGAGGACGTTTCATACAATGAGCAGCTCTTC.

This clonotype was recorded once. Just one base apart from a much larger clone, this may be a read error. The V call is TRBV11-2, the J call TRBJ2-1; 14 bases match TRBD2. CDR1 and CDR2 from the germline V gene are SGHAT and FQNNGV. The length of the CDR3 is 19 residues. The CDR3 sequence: CACSFQWVPGTSGSHEQFF. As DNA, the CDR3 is TGTGCCTGCAGCTTCCAATGGGTGCCTGGGACTAGCGGGAGTCATGAGCAGTTCTTC.